This T cell receptor (beta chain) was obtained from a study of early T cells in non-severe SARS-CoV-2 infection. Study at large: Sequenced bulk RNA came from whole blood that was unsorted, and chains were unpaired.

V lost 1 base and J lost 9, with 16 bases in between. CDR3 length: 15 amino acids. Germline V lookup: CDR1 LGHNA, CDR2 YSLEER. This clonotype occurred a few times. Individually, cDNA molecules had unique molecular identifiers attached to them. TCRdb fed the 5' RACE reads into MiXCR, producing one record per CDR3 protein. The sample yields about 100,000 distinct CDR3 sequences, 10% to 15% seen once. The J gene is TRBJ2-1, the V gene TRBV4-3; D gene unclear. The sample taken for sequencing was whole blood. This sequence was found in an adult who was a healthcare worker with PCR-confirmed SARS-CoV-2 infection or an uninfected control (not recorded which). The CDR3 DNA sequence: TGCGCCAGCAGCCAAGGTCACACAAGGGTTAGTGAGCAGTTCTTC. It specifies CASSQGHTRVSEQFF.